The 7 T cell receptor beta chains reported below all come from one sample, sequenced in a study of T-cell reconstitution after alpha-beta-depleted transplantation in children. Researchers prepared the TCRbeta library using unique molecular identifiers, the study reports. TCRdb analysed the PCR reads with MiXCR anew, one entry per CDR3 protein. In the table there are hundreds of thousands of distinct CDR3 sequences, roughly 33% of which are singletons. The specimen was PBMCs from the stem cell graft donor, collected from the stem cell graft. Receptors originate from a human donor who donated a stem cell graft to a child with aplastic anemia.

This chain joins TRBV6-1 and TRBJ2-7; 8 positions agree with TRBD1. The CDR3 length is 16 residues. Germline lookup yields CDR1 MNHNS and CDR2 SASEGT. V dropped 3 bases and J dropped 5; count of bases not matched to a gene: 12. CDR3 sequence reads: CASSDPSLTGAHEQYV. CDR3 DNA: TGTGCCAGCAGTGATCCTTCCTTGACAGGGGCCCACGAGCAGTACGTC.

The rearrangement uses TRBV20-1 and TRBJ1-5; maybe TRBD1 (6 bases). Germline CDR1 and CDR2: DFQATT and SNEGSKA (reference sequence). With 2 bases removed from V and 0 bases from J, the gap between germline ends came to 11 bases. This CDR3 contains 15 residues. The CDR3 DNA reads TGCAGTGCTAGAAGACAGGATAGTAGCAATCAGCCCCAGCATTTT. Translating gives CSARRQDSSNQPQHF.

Only a few counts were recorded for this clonotype. V is TRBV12-3 or TRBV12-4 and J is TRBJ2-7; D is unresolved. Trimming shortened V by 7 bases and J by 5 bases, and 12 bases separated the two germline ends. The CDR3 covers 12 residues. CDR3 region: CASTTRSDEQYF. The DNA for the CDR3 is TGTGCCAGCACCACACGGAGTGACGAGCAGTACTTC.

The gene calls are TRBV7-2 and TRBJ2-7; D is unresolved. The V and J ends lost 2 bases and 3 bases respectively, with 11 bases between them. The CDR3 covers 14 residues. Germline CDR1 SGHTA, CDR2 FQGNSA. The CDR3 DNA reads TGTGCCAGCAGCTTATCATCACAGAACTACGAGCAGTACGTC. This encodes CASSLSSQNYEQYV.

The CDR3 coding sequence is TGCGCCAGCAGCCAAGAAAGCGGGAGGGCCTACAATGAGCAGTTCTTC. It yields the protein CASSQESGRAYNEQFF. The J gene is TRBJ2-1, the V gene TRBV4-3; TRBD2 matches 10 bases. Germline trimming cut 0 bases from V and 2 bases from J; bases unmatched to any gene: 1. The CDR3 loop spans 16 amino acids. Germline lookup yields CDR1 LGHNA and CDR2 YSLEER.

The rearrangement links TRBV30 to TRBJ2-3; 10 bases match TRBD1. With 0 bases clipped from V and 3 bases from J, the junction kept 3 bases outside the gene matches. The CDR3 is 15 amino acids. CDR1 is GTSNPN and CDR2 is SVGIG in the germline V gene (reference sequence). CDR3 nucleotides: TGTGCCTGGAGTGTTGGGACAGGGGAGACAGATACGCAGTATTTT. Translating gives CAWSVGTGETDTQYF.

This clonotype was detected only once. This rearrangement joins TRBV14 to TRBJ1-4; D is unresolved. The ends were cut back, 2 bases at V and 3 bases at J, with 16 bases in the middle. In germline, CDR1 is SGHDN, CDR2 FVKESK. The CDR3 length is 17 residues. The CDR3 reads CASSQRRGAGPNEKLFF. CDR3 DNA: TGTGCCAGCAGCCAAAGGCGGGGAGCCGGGCCTAATGAAAAACTGTTTTTT.